This T cell receptor (beta chain) was identified during a study of control samples from healthy donors and cancer patients. The CDR3 loop spans 12 amino acids. Trimming took 7 bases from V and 3 from J; bases not matched to a gene: 5. CDR1 is SQVTM and CDR2 is ANQGSEA in the germline V gene. Here immunoSEQ multiplex PCR was the method, and the copy in TCRdb shows in-frame clones only, minus some. The profile covers approximately 26,000 clones, with 82% appearing a single time and about 23% taken by the ten largest. Sample: PBMCs. The source of this sequence is a man aged 55 to 70 with colorectal cancer. The chain has TRBV29-1 and TRBJ1-2; 7 bases fit TRBD1. Here the CDR3 DNA reads TGCAGCGCCTCGACAGGGCACTATGGCTACACCTTC. Amino acids: CSASTGHYGYTF. Variable domain in full (rest from reference TRBV29-1 and TRBJ1-2): SAVISQKPSRDICQRGTSLTIQCQVDSQVTMMFWYRQQPGQSLTLIATANQGSEATYESGFVIDKFPISRPNLTFSTLTVSNMSPEDSSIYLCSASTGHYGYTFGSGTRLTVV.